Below, 6 T cell receptor beta chains from the same sample are listed, as sequenced in a study of blood T cell repertoires in COVID-19. Method: immunoSEQ multiplex PCR; TCRdb's copy keeps in-frame clones and lacks some. The table shows approximately 110,000 clones, with about 85% occurring only once. The sample comprised peripheral blood. These receptors came from a woman older than 75 with COVID-19, enrolled during active disease.

The V and J genes are TRBV18 and TRBJ1-3, with 9 bases fitting TRBD1. The CDR3 totals 15 residues. The trim removed 3 bases at V and 4 bases at J, leaving 4 bases unmatched. Germline lookup yields CDR1 KGHSH and CDR2 LQKENI. CDR3 nucleotide sequence: TGTGCCAGCTCACCTCTTGGGACAGGGGGAAACACCATATATTTT. Translating gives CASSPLGTGGNTIYF. Supplemented by reference TRBV18 and TRBJ1-3, the full variable domain reads NAGVMQNPRHLVRRRGQEARLRCSPMKGHSHVYWYRQLPEEGLKFMVYLQKENIIDESGMPKERFSAEFPKEGPSILRIQQVVRGDSAAYFCASSPLGTGGNTIYFGEGSWLTVV.

The chain joins TRBV6-5 to TRBJ2-2; TRBD2 matches 7 bases. Germline V gene sequence: CDR1 MNHEY, CDR2 SVGAGI. The CDR3 extends over 15 amino acids. Trimming at V came to 10 bases and at J to 2 bases, leaving 10 bases not matched to a gene. DNA of the CDR3: TGTGCCACCCAACGGGAGGTCCTAAACACCGGGGAGCTGTTTTTT. Translating gives CATQREVLNTGELFF.

The rearrangement joins TRBV7-9 to TRBJ2-3; possible D gene TRBD1, 5 bases. This CDR3 region has 13 residues. The germline gives CDR1 SEHNR, CDR2 FQNEAQ (reference sequence). V was shortened by 8 bases and J by 4 bases, with 13 bases between the two germline ends. CDR3 nucleotide sequence: TGTGCCAGCGGCCTAAGGGGATCAGATACGCAGTATTTT. Its protein is CASGLRGSDTQYF.

The V call is TRBV28, the J call TRBJ1-3, with 8 bases matching TRBD1. The germline CDR1 and CDR2 sequences are MDHEN and SYDVKM. After removal of 4 bases from V and 3 bases from J, the junction contained 5 bases not matched to a gene. The CDR3 is 15 residues long. Written as DNA, the CDR3 is TGTGCCAGCAGTTCCTACAGGGGGTATGGAAACACCATATATTTT. Protein product: CASSSYRGYGNTIYF.

This chain uses TRBV2 with TRBJ1-1, with TRBD1 matching over 11 bases. V lost 4 bases to trimming and J lost 10 bases; unmatched junction nucleotides: 8. The germline CDR1 and CDR2 sequences are SNHLY and FYNNEI. The CDR3 has 14 residues. In DNA, the CDR3 is TGTGCCAGCAGTGGGGAGGGACAGGGGGTTGGAGCTTTCTTT. Translated: CASSGEGQGVGAFF.

This rearrangement joins TRBV15 to TRBJ2-1; D is unresolved. The germline V and J ends were trimmed by 4 bases and 2 bases, with 12 bases remaining between them. The CDR3 consists of 15 residues. Germline-derived CDR1 and CDR2 are LNHNV and YYDKDF (reference sequence). CDR3 loop: CATSIGGLPYNEQFF. The CDR3 DNA follows: TGTGCCACCAGCATCGGCGGCCTCCCCTACAATGAGCAGTTCTTC.